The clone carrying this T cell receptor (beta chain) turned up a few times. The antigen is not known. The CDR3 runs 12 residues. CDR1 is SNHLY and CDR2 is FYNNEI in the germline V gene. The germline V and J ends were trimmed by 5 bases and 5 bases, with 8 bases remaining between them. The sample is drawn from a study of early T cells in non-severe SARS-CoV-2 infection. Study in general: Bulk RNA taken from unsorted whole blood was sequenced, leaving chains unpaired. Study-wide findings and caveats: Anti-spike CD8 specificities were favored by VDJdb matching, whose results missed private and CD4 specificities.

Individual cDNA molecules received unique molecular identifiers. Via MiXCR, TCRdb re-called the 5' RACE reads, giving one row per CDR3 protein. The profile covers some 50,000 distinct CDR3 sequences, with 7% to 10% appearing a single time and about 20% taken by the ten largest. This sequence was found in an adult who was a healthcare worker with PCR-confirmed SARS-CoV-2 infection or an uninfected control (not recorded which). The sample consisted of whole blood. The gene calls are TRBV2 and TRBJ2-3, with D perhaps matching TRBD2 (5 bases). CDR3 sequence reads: CASSKEGDTQYF. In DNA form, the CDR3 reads TGTGCCAGCAGTAAAGAGGGAGATACGCAGTATTTT.